The clone carrying this T cell receptor beta chain came up many times. Its antigen is unidentified. Patients counted as stable if ophthalmopathy did not develop within 18 months. Uncontrolled infection, other autoimmune disease, pregnancy and lactation each barred patients from inclusion. The data belong to a study of T cells in Graves' hyperthyroidism and ophthalmopathy. The CDR3 regions of TCR beta were amplified from RNA transcripts. An initial round of RT-PCR targeting the TCR CDR3 relied on the HTBI primer set. Via MiXCR, TCRdb re-called the multiplex PCR reads, giving one row per CDR3 protein. The data show about 350,000 distinct CDR3 sequences, about 14% seen once. The study's findings and limits: Blood also showed most of the thyroid clonotypes that were expanded above 0.001. In validation, the model predicted ophthalmopathy. These predictions came a median roughly 7.1 months before onset.

V gave up 1 base and J gave up 9 bases, with 13 bases separating them. CDR1 and CDR2 from the germline V gene are LGHDT and YNNKEL (reference sequence). The CDR3 covers 13 residues. V is TRBV3-1 and J is TRBJ2-7; D ambiguous. Sequencing used blood. The origin of this receptor is a woman between 25 and 40 years old with Graves' hyperthyroidism. CDR3 in DNA: TGTGCCAGCAGCCAAGTCGGATCGGCCGGGCAGTACTTC. This codes for CASSQVGSAGQYF.